This paragraph covers one T cell receptor (beta chain) sequence. The data stem from a study of follicular helper T cells after annual influenza vaccination. The repertoire was sequenced with immunoSEQ multiplex PCR; TCRdb's copy has only in-frame clones and lacks some. The sample carries more than 10,000 clones, 70% to 80% recorded once. The CDR3 totals 15 residues. J gave up 8 bases and V 1 base, and 3 bases lay outside the gene matches. Germline CDR1 LNHDA, CDR2 SQIVND (reference sequence). This TCR derives from an adult who received the influenza vaccine. This sample comprised CXCR5- memory CD4+ T cells sorted from blood, obtained 6 weeks after influenza vaccination. The chain employs TRBV19 and TRBJ2-1; 12 bases are shared with TRBD2. The CDR3 spells CASSIASGGVYEQFF. In nucleotides, the CDR3 is TGTGCCAGTAGTATAGCTAGCGGGGGGGTCTATGAGCAGTTCTTC.